The 22 T cell receptor beta chains reported below all come from one sample, sequenced in a study of CD8+CD57+ T cells in acquired aplastic anemia (dated by TCRdb to the late 2010s). Expansion of CD8+CD57+ cells had been shown by flow cytometry in the patients chosen for sequencing. Sequencing was performed on an Illumina HiSeq 2000. Profiling of TCR beta VDJ combinations and CDR3 sequences used genomic DNA as the template. Using fastp at Q25 and MiXCR, TCRdb reprocessed the public reads and kept productive beta chains. Merged by CDR3 protein, the rows form single entries marked with the most common genes and DNA. The sample data list more than 70,000 distinct CDR3 sequences, and 60% to 75% of these were observed just once. Of the sample, 80% to 90% falls within the top ten clones. Sequenced material: sorted CD4+, CD8+, or CD8+CD57+ T cells (not recorded which) from PBMCs. The receptors shown here come from a human donor with aplastic anemia.

This clonotype was seen a few times. The chain uses TRBV2 and TRBJ1-5, with D tentatively TRBD1 (5 bases). Germline V gives CDR1 SNHLY, CDR2 FYNNEI. The CDR3 totals 13 residues. V was clipped by 6 bases and J by 6 bases, with 12 bases between them. The CDR3 bases are TGTGCCAGCAGAGACAGAGTGGGTCAGCCCCAGCATTTT. It is translated as CASRDRVGQPQHF.

The chain uses TRBV24-1 and TRBJ2-5, with D hard to call. The CDR3 is made up of 14 amino acids. Trimming removed 3 bases at V and 5 bases at J, with 12 bases between. Germline CDR1 is KGHDR and CDR2 is SFDVKD. CDR3 DNA: TGTGCCACCAGTGATCCTAGGGTTGACGAGACCCAGTACTTC. It yields the protein CATSDPRVDETQYF.

This clonotype was seen once. The gene calls are TRBV10-3 and TRBJ2-5; D gene ambiguous. Trimming shortened V by 3 bases and J by 2 bases, and 13 bases separated the two germline ends. The germline gives CDR1 ENHRY, CDR2 SYGVKD. The CDR3 runs 15 residues. The CDR3 bases are TGTGCCATCAGTGACCCCGGGCAGCCGCAAGAGACCCAGTACTTC. It encodes CAISDPGQPQETQYF.

This clonotype has more than one count but fewer than ten. CDR3 amino acids: CSVAPAFRTEAFF. For the CDR3, the DNA is TGCAGCGTTGCCCCCGCCTTCCGGACTGAAGCTTTCTTT. This chain joins TRBV29-1 and TRBJ1-1, with D hard to call. CDR1 and CDR2 (germline): SQVTM, ANQGSEA. The CDR3 is 13 residues long. V lost 4 bases to trimming and J lost 5 bases, with 14 bases between them.

This chain uses TRBV12-3 or TRBV12-4 with TRBJ1-4; TRBD1 matches 9 bases. The ends lost 5 bases at V and 5 bases at J; junction bases unmatched: 6. There are 15 residues in the CDR3. CDR3 nucleotide sequence: TGTGCCAGCAGTGAGGACAGGGGACCAAATGAAAAACTGTTTTTT. This translates into CASSEDRGPNEKLFF.

Only one count was recorded for this clonotype. V gene TRBV19 combines with J gene TRBJ1-2; 11 positions match TRBD1. Germline CDR1 and CDR2: LNHDA and SQIVND (reference sequence). The CDR3 is 15 residues long. The V gene end was trimmed by 6 bases and the J gene end by 5 bases; junction bases not matched to a gene: 8. CDR3 loop: CASSPTGTGGYGYTF. For the CDR3, the DNA is TGTGCCAGTAGCCCAACCGGGACAGGGGGGTATGGCTACACCTTC.

The chain recombines TRBV4-3 with TRBJ2-5; perhaps TRBD2 as D (6 bases). The ends were cut back, 0 bases at V and 1 base at J, with 12 bases in the middle. This CDR3 comprises 16 residues. CDR1 is LGHNA, CDR2 YSLEER, per germline. CDR3 protein: CASSQDVTSPQETQYF. In DNA, the CDR3 is TGCGCCAGCAGCCAAGATGTGACTAGTCCCCAAGAGACCCAGTACTTC.

The CDR3 DNA is TGTGCCAGCAGCTTAGGGATACGGGAGCTGTTTTTT. Translating gives CASSLGIRELFF. V and J are TRBV7-2 and TRBJ2-2; no definite D call. CDR3 length: 12 amino acids. Trimming pared 1 base from V and 9 bases from J, leaving 6 bases between. CDR1 is SGHTA, CDR2 FQGNSA, per germline.

This clonotype turned up a few times. The rearrangement joins TRBV10-3 to TRBJ2-5, with D possibly being TRBD2 (5 bases). Deletions cut 3 bases from V and 4 bases from J, with 15 bases between. This CDR3 contains 15 residues. Germline lookup yields CDR1 ENHRY and CDR2 SYGVKD. The CDR3 spells CAISEGPSGRETQYF. The CDR3 coding sequence is TGTGCCATCAGTGAAGGGCCAAGCGGACGAGAGACCCAGTACTTC.

This clonotype was seen ten or more times. This sequence joins TRBV7-6 and TRBJ2-7; 8 positions agree with TRBD2. There are 15 residues in the CDR3. The V segment lost 5 bases and the J segment 3 bases; nucleotides outside the gene matches: 9. The V gene's germline CDR1 is SGHVS and CDR2 FNYEAQ. CDR3 in DNA: TGTGCCAGCAGCCCCCGGGAGGGACAAGACTACGAGCAGTACTTC. As protein: CASSPREGQDYEQYF.

In this sample, this clonotype turned up a few times. The chain uses TRBV20-1 and TRBJ2-1; 10 positions match TRBD2. Trimming cost V 0 bases and J 5 bases; bases outside gene matches: 13. The CDR3 totals 18 residues. From germline, CDR1 is DFQATT and CDR2 SNEGSKA (reference sequence). CDR3: CSAREGVFGLAVNNEQFF. CDR3 DNA sequence: TGCAGTGCTAGAGAGGGCGTCTTCGGACTAGCGGTAAACAATGAGCAGTTCTTC.

This clonotype was counted only a few times. This chain joins TRBV6-1 and TRBJ1-1; tentatively, D is TRBD1 (6 bases). The V gene's germline CDR1 is MNHNS and CDR2 SASEGT. The CDR3 is 16 amino acids. V was trimmed by 5 bases and J by 0 bases, leaving 16 bases between them. CDR3 sequence reads: CASSPPGGFMNTEAFF. In DNA form, the CDR3 reads TGTGCCAGCAGTCCCCCCGGGGGCTTCATGAACACTGAAGCTTTCTTT.

The chain has TRBV7-2 and TRBJ2-7; D uncertain. Trimming pared 3 bases from V and 3 bases from J, leaving 9 bases between. Germline V CDR1 and CDR2: SGHTA, FQGNSA. The CDR3 loop spans 13 amino acids. The CDR3 reads CASSFTTIYEQYF. CDR3 DNA: TGTGCCAGCAGCTTCACGACGATCTACGAGCAGTACTTC.

This sequence joins TRBV10-3 and TRBJ1-4; 10 bases are shared with TRBD1. The CDR3 covers 13 residues. J lost 6 bases, V lost 7 bases, and 2 bases had no gene match. Germline V gene data show CDR1 as ENHRY and CDR2 as SYGVKD. DNA of the CDR3: TGTGCCATCAAAGGGACAGGGGATGAAAAACTGTTTTTT. This codes for CAIKGTGDEKLFF.

V and J are TRBV19 and TRBJ1-5, with 7 positions matching TRBD1. The CDR3 contains 17 residues. Germline trimming cut 4 bases from V and 0 bases from J; bases unmatched to any gene: 9. Germline loops: CDR1 LNHDA, CDR2 SQIVND (reference sequence). The CDR3 DNA reads as TGTGCCAGTAGTAGACCGGGACAGCAATATAGCAATCAGCCCCAGCATTTT. Residues: CASSRPGQQYSNQPQHF.

This clonotype was counted a few times. The chain is built from TRBV10-3 and TRBJ2-7; D is uncertain. The V and J ends lost 11 bases and 2 bases respectively, with 22 bases between them. The CDR3 consists of 15 residues. Germline-derived CDR1 and CDR2 are ENHRY and SYGVKD. The chain's CDR3 is CAVRTSEEIAYEQYF. Here the CDR3 DNA reads TGTGCCGTGAGAACGTCAGAGGAGATAGCCTACGAGCAGTACTTC.

The chain has TRBV29-1 and TRBJ2-7; 9 bases line up with TRBD2. The CDR3 spans 14 residues. Germline CDR1 reads SQVTM; CDR2 reads ANQGSEA. V gave up 4 bases and J gave up 3 bases; unmatched junction bases: 7. In DNA, the CDR3 is TGCAGCGTTGCGCTACGACTAGCGGACTACGAGCAGTACTTC. This sequence encodes CSVALRLADYEQYF.

V and J are TRBV2 and TRBJ1-1, with D uncertain. This CDR3 is 12 amino acids long. V lost 4 bases to trimming and J lost 6 bases, with 9 bases between them. The germline CDR1 and CDR2 sequences are SNHLY and FYNNEI. CDR3 DNA: TGTGCCAGCAGTGTAAATGGACCTGAAGCTTTCTTT. Encoded protein: CASSVNGPEAFF.

This clonotype was detected ten times or more. The rearrangement joins TRBV20-1 to TRBJ2-1; 8 nucleotides agree with TRBD2. Per germline, CDR1 DFQATT and CDR2 SNEGSKA (reference sequence). The CDR3 covers 16 residues. Losses at the gene ends were 0 bases for V and 0 bases for J; bases not matched to a gene: 4. The CDR3 sequence: CSARDSGGASYNEQFF. The CDR3 DNA follows: TGCAGTGCTAGAGATTCGGGAGGGGCCTCCTACAATGAGCAGTTCTTC.

The chain joins TRBV29-1 to TRBJ2-5; D gene uncertain. Per the germline V gene, CDR1 is SQVTM and CDR2 is ANQGSEA. The CDR3 consists of 12 residues. Deletions cut 5 bases from V and 1 base from J, with 8 bases between. The CDR3: CSVFSGQETQYF. The CDR3 DNA reads TGCAGCGTTTTTAGTGGCCAAGAGACCCAGTACTTC.

The J gene is TRBJ2-3, the V gene TRBV4-1; 7 bases align to TRBD1. There are 15 residues in the CDR3. Unmatched junction bases numbered 7, after V lost 7 bases and J lost 0 bases. Per the germline V gene, CDR1 is MGHRA and CDR2 is YSYEKL. This CDR3 is CASTLTGTSTDTQYF. The DNA for the CDR3 is TGCGCCAGCACTCTGACAGGGACAAGCACAGATACGCAGTATTTT.

The gene calls are TRBV7-9 and TRBJ1-1; no clear D. CDR1 and CDR2 (germline): SEHNR, FQNEAQ (reference sequence). The CDR3 totals 14 residues. Trimming shortened V by 1 base and J by 8 bases, and 14 bases separated the two germline ends. The CDR3: CASSLDGSPTEAFF. Here the CDR3 DNA reads TGTGCCAGCAGCTTAGATGGCAGCCCTACGGAAGCTTTCTTT. The full variable domain, its missing parts supplied by reference TRBV7-9 and TRBJ1-1, is DTGVSQNPRHKITKRGQNVTFRCDPISEHNRLYWYRQTLGQGPEFLTYFQNEAQLEKSRLLSDRFSAERPKGSFSTLEIQRTEQGDSAMYLCASSLDGSPTEAFFGQGTRLTVV.